This T cell receptor beta chain was profiled in a study of cytomegalovirus exposure and HLA in healthy donors. Study-wide results and caveats: Three CMV-associated chains proved CMV antigen-specific in vitro. Reportedly, cytomegalovirus status was diagnosed with high sensitivity and specificity.

This clone came up a few times. Its antigen remains unidentified. From germline, CDR1 is SEHNR and CDR2 FQNEAQ (reference sequence). The ends were cut back, 3 bases at V and 0 bases at J, with 5 bases in the middle. The CDR3 covers 13 residues. The table came from immunoSEQ multiplex PCR; TCRdb's copy has only in-frame clones and leaves some out. The repertoire holds a few hundred thousand clones, roughly 89% seen once, with roughly 0.83% in the top ten. The sequenced sample consisted of PBMCs. The chain has TRBV7-9 and TRBJ1-2, with unresolved D. The receptor was derived from a woman aged 18-35 years in good health and CMV-seronegative. The chain's CDR3 is CASSFSTNYGYTF. The CDR3 nucleotides are TGTGCCAGCAGCTTTAGTACTAACTATGGCTACACCTTC.